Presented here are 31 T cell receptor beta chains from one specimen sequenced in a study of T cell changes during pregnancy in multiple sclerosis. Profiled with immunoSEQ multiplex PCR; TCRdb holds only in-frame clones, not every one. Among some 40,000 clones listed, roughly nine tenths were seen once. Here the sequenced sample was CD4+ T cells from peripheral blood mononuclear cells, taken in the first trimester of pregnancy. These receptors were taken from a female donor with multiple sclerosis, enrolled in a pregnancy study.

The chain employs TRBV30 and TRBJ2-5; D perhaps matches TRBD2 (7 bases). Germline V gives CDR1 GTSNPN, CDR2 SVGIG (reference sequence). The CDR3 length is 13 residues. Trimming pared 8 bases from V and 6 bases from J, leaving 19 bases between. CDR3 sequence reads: CAGEGGLGKTQYF. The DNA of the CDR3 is TGTGCCGGGGAGGGGGGGCTCGGGAAGACCCAGTACTTC. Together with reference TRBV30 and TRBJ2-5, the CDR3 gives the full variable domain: SQTIHQWPATLVQPVGSPLSLECTVEGTSNPNLYWYRQAAGRGLQLLFYSVGIGQISSEVPQNLSASRPQDRQFILSSKKLLLSDSGFYLCAGEGGLGKTQYFGPGTRLLVL.

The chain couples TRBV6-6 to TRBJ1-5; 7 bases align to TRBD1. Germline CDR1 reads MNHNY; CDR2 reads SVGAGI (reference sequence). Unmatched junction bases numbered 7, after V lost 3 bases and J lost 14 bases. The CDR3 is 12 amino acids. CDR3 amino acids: CASSYAGTEEHF. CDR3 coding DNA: TGTGCCAGCAGTTATGCCGGGACAGAGGAGCATTTT.

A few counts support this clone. This CDR3 reads CASTQGITNEKLFF. In DNA, the CDR3 is TGTGCCAGCACCCAGGGGATCACTAATGAAAAACTGTTTTTT. The rearrangement uses TRBV28 and TRBJ1-4; D may be TRBD1 (6 bases). This CDR3 comprises 14 residues. Germline lookup yields CDR1 MDHEN and CDR2 SYDVKM. V was trimmed by 7 bases and J by 2 bases, leaving 11 bases between them.

CDR3 residues: CASMRGRVYGYTF. CDR3 DNA: TGTGCCAGTATGCGGGGCAGGGTCTATGGCTACACCTTC. The gene calls are TRBV19 and TRBJ1-2, with D tentatively TRBD1 (5 bases). Trimming removed 7 bases from V and 4 bases from J, with 13 bases in between. Germline CDR1 LNHDA, CDR2 SQIVND (reference sequence). The CDR3 spans 13 residues.

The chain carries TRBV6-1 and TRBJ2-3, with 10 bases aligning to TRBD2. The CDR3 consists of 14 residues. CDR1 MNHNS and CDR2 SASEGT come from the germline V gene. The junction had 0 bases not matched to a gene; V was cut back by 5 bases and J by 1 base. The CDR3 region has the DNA TGTGCCAGCAGTCTAGCGGGGGGCACAGATACGCAGTATTTT. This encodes CASSLAGGTDTQYF.

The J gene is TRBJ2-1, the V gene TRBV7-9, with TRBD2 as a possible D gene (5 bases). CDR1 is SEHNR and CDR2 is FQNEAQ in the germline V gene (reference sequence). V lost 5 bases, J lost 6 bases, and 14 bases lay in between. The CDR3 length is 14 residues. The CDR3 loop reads CASSPIGGPNEQFF. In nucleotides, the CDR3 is TGTGCCAGCAGCCCCATCGGAGGTCCCAATGAGCAGTTCTTC. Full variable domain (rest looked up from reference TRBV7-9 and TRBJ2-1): DTGVSQNPRHKITKRGQNVTFRCDPISEHNRLYWYRQTLGQGPEFLTYFQNEAQLEKSRLLSDRFSAERPKGSFSTLEIQRTEQGDSAMYLCASSPIGGPNEQFFGPGTRLTVL.

CDR3 DNA sequence: TGTGCCAGCAGCGTTGCCGGACAGGAGGGGTCGGCTGGCTACACCTTC. Translating gives CASSVAGQEGSAGYTF. The V gene is TRBV6-6, the J gene TRBJ1-2; 7 bases line up with TRBD1. Germline-derived CDR1 and CDR2 are MNHNY and SVGAGI (reference sequence). Germline trimming cut 6 bases from V and 7 bases from J; bases unmatched to any gene: 17. The CDR3 totals 16 residues.

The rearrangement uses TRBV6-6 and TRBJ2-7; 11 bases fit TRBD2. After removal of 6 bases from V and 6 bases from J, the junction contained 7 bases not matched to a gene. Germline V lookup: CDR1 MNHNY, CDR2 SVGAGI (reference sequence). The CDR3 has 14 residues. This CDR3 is CASRPTSGNAEQYF. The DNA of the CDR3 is TGTGCCAGCAGACCGACTAGCGGGAATGCCGAGCAGTACTTC.

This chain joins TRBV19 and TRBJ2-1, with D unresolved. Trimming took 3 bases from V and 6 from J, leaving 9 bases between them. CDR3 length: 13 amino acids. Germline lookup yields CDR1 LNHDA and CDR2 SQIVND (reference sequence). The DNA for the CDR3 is TGTGCCAGTAGTATTTCGGTAGCCAATGAGCAGTTCTTC. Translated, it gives CASSISVANEQFF.

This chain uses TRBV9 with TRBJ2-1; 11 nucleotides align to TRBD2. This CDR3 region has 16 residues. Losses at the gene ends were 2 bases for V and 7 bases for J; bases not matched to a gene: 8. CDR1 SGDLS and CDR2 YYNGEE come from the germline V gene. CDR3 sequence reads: CASSVLTSGKVNEQFF. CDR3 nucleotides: TGTGCCAGCAGCGTTCTGACTAGCGGGAAGGTGAATGAGCAGTTCTTC.

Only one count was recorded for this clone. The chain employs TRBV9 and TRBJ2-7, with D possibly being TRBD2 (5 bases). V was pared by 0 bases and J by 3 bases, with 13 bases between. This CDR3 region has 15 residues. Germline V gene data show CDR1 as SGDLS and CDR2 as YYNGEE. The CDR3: CASSVAEGVGYEQYF. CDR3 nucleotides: TGTGCCAGCAGCGTAGCTGAGGGAGTCGGCTACGAGCAGTACTTC.

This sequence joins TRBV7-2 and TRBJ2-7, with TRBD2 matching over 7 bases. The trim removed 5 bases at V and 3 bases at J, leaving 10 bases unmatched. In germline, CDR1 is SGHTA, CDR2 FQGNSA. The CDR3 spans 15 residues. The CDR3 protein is CASSPRGAGIYEQYF. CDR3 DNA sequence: TGTGCCAGCAGCCCCCGGGGAGCGGGAATCTACGAGCAGTACTTC.

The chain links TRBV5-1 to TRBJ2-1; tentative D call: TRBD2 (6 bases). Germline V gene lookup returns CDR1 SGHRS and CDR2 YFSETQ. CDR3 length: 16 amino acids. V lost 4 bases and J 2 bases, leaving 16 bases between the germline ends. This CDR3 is CASSPREVRAYNEQFF. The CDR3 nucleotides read TGCGCCAGCAGCCCCAGGGAGGTTAGGGCCTACAATGAGCAGTTCTTC.

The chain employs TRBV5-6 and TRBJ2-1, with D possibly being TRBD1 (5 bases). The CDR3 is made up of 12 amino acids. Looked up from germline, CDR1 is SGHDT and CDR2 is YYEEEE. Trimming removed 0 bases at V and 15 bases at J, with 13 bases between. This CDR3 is CASSLGAQGTFF. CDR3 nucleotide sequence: TGTGCCAGCAGCTTGGGGGCGCAGGGTACGTTCTTC.

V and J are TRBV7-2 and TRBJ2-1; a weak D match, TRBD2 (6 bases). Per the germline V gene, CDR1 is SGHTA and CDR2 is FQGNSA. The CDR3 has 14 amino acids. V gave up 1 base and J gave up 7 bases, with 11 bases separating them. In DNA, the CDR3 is TGTGCCAGCAGCTTAGTTCTGCGGGGAAATGAGCAGTTCTTC. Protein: CASSLVLRGNEQFF.

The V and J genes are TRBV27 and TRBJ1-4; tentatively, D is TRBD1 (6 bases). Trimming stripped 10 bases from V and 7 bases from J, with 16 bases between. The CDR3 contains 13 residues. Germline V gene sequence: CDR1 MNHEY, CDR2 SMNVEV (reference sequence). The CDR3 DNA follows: TGTGCCATCGGGACACCCGGTAGTGAAAAACTGTTTTTT. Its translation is CAIGTPGSEKLFF.

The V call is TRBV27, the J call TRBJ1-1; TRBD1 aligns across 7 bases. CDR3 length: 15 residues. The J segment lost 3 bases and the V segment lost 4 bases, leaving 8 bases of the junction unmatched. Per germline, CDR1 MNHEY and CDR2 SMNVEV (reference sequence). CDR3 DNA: TGTGCCAGCAGTTCCCTCCGACAGGGCGACACTGAAGCTTTCTTT. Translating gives CASSSLRQGDTEAFF.

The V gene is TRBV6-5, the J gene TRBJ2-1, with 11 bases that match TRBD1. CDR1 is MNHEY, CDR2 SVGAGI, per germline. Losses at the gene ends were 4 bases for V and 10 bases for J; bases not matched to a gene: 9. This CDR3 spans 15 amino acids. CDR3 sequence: CASSFTGTGGREQFF. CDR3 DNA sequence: TGTGCCAGCAGTTTTACCGGGACAGGGGGGAGGGAGCAGTTCTTC.

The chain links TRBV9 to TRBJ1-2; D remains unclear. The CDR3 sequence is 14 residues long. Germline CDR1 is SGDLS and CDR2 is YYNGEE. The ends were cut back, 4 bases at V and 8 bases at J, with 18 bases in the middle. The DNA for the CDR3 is TGTGCCAGCAGCCCCCAGAGGAGGGCGGGCGGCTACACCTTC. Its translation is CASSPQRRAGGYTF.

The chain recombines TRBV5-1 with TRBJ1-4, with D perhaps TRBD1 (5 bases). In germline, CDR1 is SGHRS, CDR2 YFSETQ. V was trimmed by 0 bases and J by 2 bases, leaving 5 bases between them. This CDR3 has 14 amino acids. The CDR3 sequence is CASSLAGTNEKLFF. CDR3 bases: TGCGCCAGCAGCTTGGCAGGGACTAATGAAAAACTGTTTTTT.

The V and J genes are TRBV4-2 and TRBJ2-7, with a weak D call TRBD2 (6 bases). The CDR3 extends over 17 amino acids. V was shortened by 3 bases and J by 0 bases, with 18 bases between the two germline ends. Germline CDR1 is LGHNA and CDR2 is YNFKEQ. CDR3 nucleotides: TGTGCCAGCAGCCAGCCGTCCCGGGACTCTATCTCCTACGAGCAGTACTTC. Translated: CASSQPSRDSISYEQYF.

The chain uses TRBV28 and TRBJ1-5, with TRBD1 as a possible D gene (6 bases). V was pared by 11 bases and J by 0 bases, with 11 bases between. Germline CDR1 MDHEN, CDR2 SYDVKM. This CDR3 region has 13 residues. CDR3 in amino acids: CASRQDSNQPQHF. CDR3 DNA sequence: TGTGCCTCCAGACAGGATAGCAATCAGCCCCAGCATTTT.

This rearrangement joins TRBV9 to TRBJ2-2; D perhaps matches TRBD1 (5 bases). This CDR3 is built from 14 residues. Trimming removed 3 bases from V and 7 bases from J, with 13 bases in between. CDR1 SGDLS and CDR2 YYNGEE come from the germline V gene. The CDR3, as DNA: TGTGCCAGCAGCGCCCATACAGGACGCGGGGAGCTGTTTTTT. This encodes CASSAHTGRGELFF.

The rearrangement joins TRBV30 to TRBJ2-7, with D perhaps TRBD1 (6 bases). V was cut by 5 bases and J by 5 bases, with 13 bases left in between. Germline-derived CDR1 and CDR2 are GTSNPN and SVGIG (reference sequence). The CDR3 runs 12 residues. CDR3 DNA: TGTGCCTGGTCCACAGGGACCCACGAGCAGTACTTC. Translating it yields CAWSTGTHEQYF.

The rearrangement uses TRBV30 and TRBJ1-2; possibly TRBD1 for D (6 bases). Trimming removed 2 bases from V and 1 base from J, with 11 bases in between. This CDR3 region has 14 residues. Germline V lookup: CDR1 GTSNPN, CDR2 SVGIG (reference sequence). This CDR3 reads CAWSLRGFNYGYTF. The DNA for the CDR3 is TGTGCCTGGAGTCTCAGGGGCTTTAACTATGGCTACACCTTC.

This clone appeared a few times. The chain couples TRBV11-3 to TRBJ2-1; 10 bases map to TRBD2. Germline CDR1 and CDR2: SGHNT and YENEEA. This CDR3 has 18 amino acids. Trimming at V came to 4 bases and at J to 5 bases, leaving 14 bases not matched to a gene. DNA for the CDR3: TGTGCCAGCAGCTCACCTTCGCTAGCGGGAGTCAGTAACAATGAGCAGTTCTTC. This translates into CASSSPSLAGVSNNEQFF.

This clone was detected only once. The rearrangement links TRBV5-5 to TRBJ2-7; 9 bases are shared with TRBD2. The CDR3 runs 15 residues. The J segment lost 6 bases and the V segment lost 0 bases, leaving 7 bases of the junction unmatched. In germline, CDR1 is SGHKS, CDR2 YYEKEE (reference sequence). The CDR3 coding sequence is TGTGCCAGCAGCTTGGTACCAAGCGGGAGGCTCGAGCAGTACTTC. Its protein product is CASSLVPSGRLEQYF.

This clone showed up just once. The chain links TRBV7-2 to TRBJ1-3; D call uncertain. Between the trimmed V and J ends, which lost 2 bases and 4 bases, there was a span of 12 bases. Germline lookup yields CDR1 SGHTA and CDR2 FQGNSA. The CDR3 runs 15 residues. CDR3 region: CASSLSRGYGNTIYF. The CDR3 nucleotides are TGTGCCAGCAGCTTATCCCGGGGATACGGAAACACCATATATTTT.

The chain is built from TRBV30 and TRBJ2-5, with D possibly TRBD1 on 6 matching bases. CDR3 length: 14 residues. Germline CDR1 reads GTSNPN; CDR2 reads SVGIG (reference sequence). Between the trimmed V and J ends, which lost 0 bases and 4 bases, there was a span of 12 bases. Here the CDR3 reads CAWSVGAGVETQYF. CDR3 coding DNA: TGTGCCTGGAGTGTTGGGGCAGGGGTAGAGACCCAGTACTTC.

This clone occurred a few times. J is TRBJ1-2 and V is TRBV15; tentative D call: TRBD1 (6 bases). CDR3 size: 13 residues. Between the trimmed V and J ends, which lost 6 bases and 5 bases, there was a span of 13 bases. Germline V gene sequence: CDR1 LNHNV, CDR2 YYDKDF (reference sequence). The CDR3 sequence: CATRQQGFYGYTF. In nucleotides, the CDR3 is TGTGCCACCAGGCAACAGGGATTTTATGGCTACACCTTC.

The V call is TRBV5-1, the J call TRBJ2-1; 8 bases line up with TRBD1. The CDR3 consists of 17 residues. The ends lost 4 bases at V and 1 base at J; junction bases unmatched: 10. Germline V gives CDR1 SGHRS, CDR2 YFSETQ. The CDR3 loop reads CASSLQGAASSYNEQFF. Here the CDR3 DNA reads TGCGCCAGCAGCCTCCAGGGGGCGGCTTCATCCTACAATGAGCAGTTCTTC.